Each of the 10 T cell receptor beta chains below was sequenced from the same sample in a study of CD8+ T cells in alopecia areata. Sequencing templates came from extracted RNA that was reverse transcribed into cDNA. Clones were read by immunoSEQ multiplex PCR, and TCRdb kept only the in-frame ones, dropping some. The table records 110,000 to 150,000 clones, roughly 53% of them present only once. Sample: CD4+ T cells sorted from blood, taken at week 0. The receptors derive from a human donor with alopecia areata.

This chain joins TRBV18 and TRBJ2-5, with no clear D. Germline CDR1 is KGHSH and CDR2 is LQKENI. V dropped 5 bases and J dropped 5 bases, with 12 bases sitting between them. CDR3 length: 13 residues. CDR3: CASSAGTAETQYF. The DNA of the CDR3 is TGTGCCAGCTCAGCCGGTACCGCGGAGACCCAGTACTTC.

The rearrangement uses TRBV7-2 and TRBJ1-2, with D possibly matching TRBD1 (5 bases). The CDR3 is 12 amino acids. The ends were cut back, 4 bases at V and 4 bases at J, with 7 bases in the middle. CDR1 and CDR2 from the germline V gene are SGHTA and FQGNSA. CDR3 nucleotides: TGTGCCAGCAGCTGGGACGGCTATGGCTACACCTTC. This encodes CASSWDGYGYTF.

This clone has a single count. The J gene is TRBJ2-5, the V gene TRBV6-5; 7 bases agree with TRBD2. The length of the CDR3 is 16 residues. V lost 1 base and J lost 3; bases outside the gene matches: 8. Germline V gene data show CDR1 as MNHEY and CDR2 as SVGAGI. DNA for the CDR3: TGTGCCAGCAGTTACTGGATAGCGGGTCCTAAAGAGACCCAGTACTTC. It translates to CASSYWIAGPKETQYF.

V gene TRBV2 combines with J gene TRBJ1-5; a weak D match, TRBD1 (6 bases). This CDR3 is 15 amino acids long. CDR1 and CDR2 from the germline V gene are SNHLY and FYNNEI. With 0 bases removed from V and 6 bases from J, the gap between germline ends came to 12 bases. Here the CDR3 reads CASSEAEQGGQPQHF. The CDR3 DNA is TGTGCCAGCAGTGAAGCGGAACAGGGAGGTCAGCCCCAGCATTTT. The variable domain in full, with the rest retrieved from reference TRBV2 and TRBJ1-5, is EPEVTQTPSHQVTQMGQEVILRCVPISNHLYFYWYRQILGQKVEFLVSFYNNEISEKSEIFDDQFSVERPDGSNFTLKIRSTKLEDSAMYFCASSEAEQGGQPQHFGDGTRLSIL.

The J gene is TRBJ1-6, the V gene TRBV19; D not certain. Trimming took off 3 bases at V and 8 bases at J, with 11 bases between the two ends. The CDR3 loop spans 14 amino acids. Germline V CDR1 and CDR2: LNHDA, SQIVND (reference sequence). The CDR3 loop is CASSISHSDSPLHF. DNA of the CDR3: TGTGCCAGTAGTATCAGCCACAGCGATTCACCCCTCCACTTT.

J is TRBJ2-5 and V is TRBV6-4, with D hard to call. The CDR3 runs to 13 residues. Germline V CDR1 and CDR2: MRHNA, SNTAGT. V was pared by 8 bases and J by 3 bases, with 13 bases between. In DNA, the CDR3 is TGTGCCAGCCCCTCCCCCTTCGAAGAGACCCAGTACTTC. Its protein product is CASPSPFEETQYF.

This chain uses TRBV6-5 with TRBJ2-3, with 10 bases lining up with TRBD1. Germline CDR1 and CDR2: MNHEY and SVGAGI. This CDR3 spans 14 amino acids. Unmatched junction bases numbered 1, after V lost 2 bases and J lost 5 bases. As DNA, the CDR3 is TGTGCCAGCAGTTACGACAGGGGGCGAGATACGCAGTATTTT. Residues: CASSYDRGRDTQYF.

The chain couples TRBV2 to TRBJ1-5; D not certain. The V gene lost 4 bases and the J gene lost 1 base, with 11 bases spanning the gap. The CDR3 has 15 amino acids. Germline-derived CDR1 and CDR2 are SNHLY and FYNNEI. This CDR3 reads CASSGERESNQPQHF. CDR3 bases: TGTGCCAGCAGTGGTGAGAGGGAAAGCAATCAGCCCCAGCATTTT.

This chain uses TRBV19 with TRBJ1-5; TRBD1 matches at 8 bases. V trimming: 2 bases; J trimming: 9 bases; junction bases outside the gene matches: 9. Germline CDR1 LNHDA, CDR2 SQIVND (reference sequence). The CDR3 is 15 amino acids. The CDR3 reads CASSIHNRGARPQHF. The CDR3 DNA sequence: TGTGCCAGTAGTATACATAACAGGGGGGCCCGGCCCCAGCATTTT. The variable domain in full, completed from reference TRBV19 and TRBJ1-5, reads DGGITQSPKYLFRKEGQNVTLSCEQNLNHDAMYWYRQDPGQGLRLIYYSQIVNDFQKGDIAEGYSVSREKKESFPLTVTSAQKNPTAFYLCASSIHNRGARPQHFGDGTRLSIL.

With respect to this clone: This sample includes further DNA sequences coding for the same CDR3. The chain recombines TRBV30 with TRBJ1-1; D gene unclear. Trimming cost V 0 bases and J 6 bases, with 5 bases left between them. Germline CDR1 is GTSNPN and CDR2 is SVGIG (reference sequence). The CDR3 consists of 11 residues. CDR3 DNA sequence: TGTGCCTGGAGTGTACGTTCTGAAGCTTTCTTT. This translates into CAWSVRSEAFF.